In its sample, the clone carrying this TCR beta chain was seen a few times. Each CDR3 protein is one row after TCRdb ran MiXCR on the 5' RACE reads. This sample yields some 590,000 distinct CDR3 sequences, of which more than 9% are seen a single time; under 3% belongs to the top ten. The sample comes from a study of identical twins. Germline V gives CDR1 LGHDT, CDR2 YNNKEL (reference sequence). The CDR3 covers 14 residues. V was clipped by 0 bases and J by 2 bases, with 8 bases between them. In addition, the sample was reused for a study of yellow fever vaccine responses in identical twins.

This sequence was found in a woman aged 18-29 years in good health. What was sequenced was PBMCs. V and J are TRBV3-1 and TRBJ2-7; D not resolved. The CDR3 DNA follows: TGTGCCAGCAGCCAAGATTTGGTTGCCTACGAGCAGTACTTC. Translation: CASSQDLVAYEQYF.